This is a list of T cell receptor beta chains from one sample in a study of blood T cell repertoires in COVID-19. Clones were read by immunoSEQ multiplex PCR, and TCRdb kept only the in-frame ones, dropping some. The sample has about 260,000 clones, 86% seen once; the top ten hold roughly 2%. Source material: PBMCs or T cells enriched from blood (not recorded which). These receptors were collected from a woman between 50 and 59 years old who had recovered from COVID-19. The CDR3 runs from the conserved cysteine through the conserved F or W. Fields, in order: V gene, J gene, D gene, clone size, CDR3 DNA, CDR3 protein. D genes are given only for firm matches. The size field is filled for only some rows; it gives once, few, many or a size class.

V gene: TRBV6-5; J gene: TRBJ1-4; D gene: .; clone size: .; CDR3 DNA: TGTGCCAGCAGTACCCCCTCGCGGGGGGAAAAACTGTTTTTT; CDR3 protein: CASSTPSRGEKLFF
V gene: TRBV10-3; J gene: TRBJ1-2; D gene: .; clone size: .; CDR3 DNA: TGTGCCATCAGTGAGTCGGGCAGGGAGGGCTATGGCTACACCTTC; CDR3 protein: CAISESGREGYGYTF
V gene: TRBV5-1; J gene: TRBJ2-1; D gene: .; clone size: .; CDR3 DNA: TGCGCCAGCAGCTTGGTGGCACAACCCAATGAGCAGTTCTTC; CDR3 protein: CASSLVAQPNEQFF
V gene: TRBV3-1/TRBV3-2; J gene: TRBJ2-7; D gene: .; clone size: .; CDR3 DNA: TGTGCCAGCAGCCAAGGGAGCGGCAGTCCTTACTACGAGCAGTACTTC; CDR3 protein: CASSQGSGSPYYEQYF
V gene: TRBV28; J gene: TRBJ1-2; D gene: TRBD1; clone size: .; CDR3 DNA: TGTGCCAGCAGTCCTCCGGACAGGTCCTTCGCTGGCTACACCTTC; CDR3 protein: CASSPPDRSFAGYTF
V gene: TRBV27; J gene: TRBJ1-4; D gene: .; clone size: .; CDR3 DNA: TGTGCCAGCAGTCTGCGGGGGGTGGATGAAAAACTGTTTTTT; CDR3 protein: CASSLRGVDEKLFF
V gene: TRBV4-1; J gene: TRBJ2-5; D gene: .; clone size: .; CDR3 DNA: TGCGCCAGCAGCCAAGGGAGTGTAGCGGAAGCAACTGAGACCCAGTACTTC; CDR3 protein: CASSQGSVAEATETQYF
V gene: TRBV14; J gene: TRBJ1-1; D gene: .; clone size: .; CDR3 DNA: TGTGCCAGCAGCCAAGAAACGGCAGGGTCTGAAGCTTTCTTT; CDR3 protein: CASSQETAGSEAFF
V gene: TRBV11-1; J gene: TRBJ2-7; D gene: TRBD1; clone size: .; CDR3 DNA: TGTGCCAGCAGCCAAGGACAGGGGAAGGGCGAGCAGTACTTC; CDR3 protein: CASSQGQGKGEQYF
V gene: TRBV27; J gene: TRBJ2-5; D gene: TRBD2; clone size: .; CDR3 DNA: TGTGCCAGCAGTTTACGAAGCGGGAGAGGGCAAGAGACCCAGTACTTC; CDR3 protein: CASSLRSGRGQETQYF
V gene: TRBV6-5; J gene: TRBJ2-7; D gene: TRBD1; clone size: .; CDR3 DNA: TGTGCCAGCAGTTCCCTAACAGGGGGCGAGGAGCAGTACTTC; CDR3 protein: CASSSLTGGEEQYF
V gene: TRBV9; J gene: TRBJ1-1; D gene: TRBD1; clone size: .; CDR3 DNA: TGTGCCAGCAGCGGCCACCCGGGACAGAAGAACACTGAAGCTTTCTTT; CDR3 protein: CASSGHPGQKNTEAFF
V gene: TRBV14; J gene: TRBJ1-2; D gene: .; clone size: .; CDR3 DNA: TGTGCCAGCAGCCAAGATGAGGTAGCAGAACTTTATGGCTACACCTTC; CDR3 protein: CASSQDEVAELYGYTF
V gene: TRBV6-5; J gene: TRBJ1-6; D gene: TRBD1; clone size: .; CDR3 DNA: TGTGCCAGCAGTACAAGACAGGGATATAATTCACCCCTCCACTTT; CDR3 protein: CASSTRQGYNSPLHF
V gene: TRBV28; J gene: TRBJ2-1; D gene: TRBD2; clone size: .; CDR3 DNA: TGTGCCAGCAGTCTAAGCGGGAGCCAGAATGAGCAGTTCTTC; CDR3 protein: CASSLSGSQNEQFF
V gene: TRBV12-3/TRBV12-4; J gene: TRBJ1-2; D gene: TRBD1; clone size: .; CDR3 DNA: TGTGCCAGCAGGACAGGGGGCTTTGGTGGCTACACCTTC; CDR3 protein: CASRTGGFGGYTF
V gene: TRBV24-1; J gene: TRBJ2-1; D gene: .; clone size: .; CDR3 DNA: TGTGCCACCAACGAGCCTAGAAACAATGAGCAGTTCTTC; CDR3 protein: CATNEPRNNEQFF
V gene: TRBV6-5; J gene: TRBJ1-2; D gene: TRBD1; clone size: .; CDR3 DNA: TGTGCCAGCAGTAGAGACAGGGGATGGAACTATGGCTACACCTTC; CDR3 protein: CASSRDRGWNYGYTF
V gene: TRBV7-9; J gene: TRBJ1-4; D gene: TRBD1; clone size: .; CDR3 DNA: TGTGCCAGCAGCTCGGACAGGGACGGGAGTGAAAAACTGTTTTTT; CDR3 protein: CASSSDRDGSEKLFF
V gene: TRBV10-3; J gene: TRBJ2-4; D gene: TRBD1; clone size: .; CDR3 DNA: TGTGCCATCAGCGGGGACAGGGAACTAGCCAAAAACATTCAGTACTTC; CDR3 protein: CAISGDRELAKNIQYF
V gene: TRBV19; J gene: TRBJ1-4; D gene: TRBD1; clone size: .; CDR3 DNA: TGTGCCAGTAGTACCCCGGGACAGGGTCATGAAAAACTGTTTTTT; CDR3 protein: CASSTPGQGHEKLFF
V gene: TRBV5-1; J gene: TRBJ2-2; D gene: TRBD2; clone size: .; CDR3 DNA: TGCGCCAGCAGCTGGAGTAGCGGGGGCCTTAACACCGGGGAGCTGTTTTTT; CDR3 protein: CASSWSSGGLNTGELFF
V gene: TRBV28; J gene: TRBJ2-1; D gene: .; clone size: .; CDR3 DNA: TGTGCCAGCAGTCTCCTAGGTGAGCAGTTCTTC; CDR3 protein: CASSLLGEQFF
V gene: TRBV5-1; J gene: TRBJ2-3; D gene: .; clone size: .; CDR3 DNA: TGCGCCAGCAGCCTAGACCCAACCTATACAGATACGCAGTATTTT; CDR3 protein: CASSLDPTYTDTQYF
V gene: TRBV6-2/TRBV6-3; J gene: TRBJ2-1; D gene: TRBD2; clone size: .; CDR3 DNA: TGTGCCAGCAGTTGGGGGACTAGCGGGAATGTTGAGCAGTTCTTC; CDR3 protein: CASSWGTSGNVEQFF
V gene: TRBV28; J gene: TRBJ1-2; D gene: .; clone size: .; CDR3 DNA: TGTGCCAGCAGTTCCTCCTGGTTGGCGCGGGTCTATGGCTACACCTTC; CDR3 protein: CASSSSWLARVYGYTF
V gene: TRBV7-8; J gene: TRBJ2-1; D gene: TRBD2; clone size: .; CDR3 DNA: TGTGCCAGCAGCTTCGGCGGGGGGGCCTTGGGGAATGAGCAGTTCTTC; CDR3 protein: CASSFGGGALGNEQFF
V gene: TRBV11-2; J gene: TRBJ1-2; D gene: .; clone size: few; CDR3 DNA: TGTGCCAGCAGCTTAGGCAGGGCCTATGGCTACACCTTC; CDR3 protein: CASSLGRAYGYTF
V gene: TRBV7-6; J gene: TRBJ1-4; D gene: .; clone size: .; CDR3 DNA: TGTGCCAGCAGCCGCAACGTGGCGGAGGAACTGTTTTTT; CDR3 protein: CASSRNVAEELFF
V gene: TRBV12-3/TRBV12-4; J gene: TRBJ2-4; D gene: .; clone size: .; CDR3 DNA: TGTGCCAGCACCGGGGTGGAAAACATTCAGTACTTC; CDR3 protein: CASTGVENIQYF
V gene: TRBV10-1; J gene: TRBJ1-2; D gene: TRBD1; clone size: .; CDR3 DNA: TGCGCCAGCCCGGACCCGACAGGGGATCATGGCTACACCTTC; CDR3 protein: CASPDPTGDHGYTF
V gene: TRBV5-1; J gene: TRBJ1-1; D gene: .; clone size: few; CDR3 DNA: TGCGCCAGCAGCTTGGGAAACTCTGAAGCTTTCTTT; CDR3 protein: CASSLGNSEAFF
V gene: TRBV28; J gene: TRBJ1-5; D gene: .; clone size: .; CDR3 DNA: TGTGCCAGCACTCACCTCTTCCTAGGGGCGAAAAGCAATCAGCCCCAGCATTTT; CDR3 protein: CASTHLFLGAKSNQPQHF
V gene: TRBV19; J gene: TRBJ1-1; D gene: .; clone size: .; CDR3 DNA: TGTGCCAGTAGTATAGGCACAGGGAGGAACACTGAAGCTTTCTTT; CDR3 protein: CASSIGTGRNTEAFF
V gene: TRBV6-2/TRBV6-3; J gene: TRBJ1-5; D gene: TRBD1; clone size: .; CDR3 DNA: TGTGCCAGCAGCCTCCAGGGGGCCTATCAGCCCCAGCATTTT; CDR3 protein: CASSLQGAYQPQHF
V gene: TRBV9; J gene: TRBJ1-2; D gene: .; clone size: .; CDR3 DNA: TGTGCCAGCAGCTCATCAGACGGAGGACGTGGCTACACCTTC; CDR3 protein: CASSSSDGGRGYTF
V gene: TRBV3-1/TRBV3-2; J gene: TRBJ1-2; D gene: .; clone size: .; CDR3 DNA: TGTGCCAGCAGCCAAGACAGGAATAACTATGGCTACACCTTC; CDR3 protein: CASSQDRNNYGYTF
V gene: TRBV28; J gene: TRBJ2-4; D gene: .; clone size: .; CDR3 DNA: TGTGCCAGCAGGCTAGCGATATCCAAAAACATTCAGTACTTC; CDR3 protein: CASRLAISKNIQYF
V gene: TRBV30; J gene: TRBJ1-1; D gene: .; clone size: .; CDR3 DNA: TGTGCCTGGAGTGTACAGCGGCCTTTAGGGCGGTGGGACACTGAAGCTTTCTTT; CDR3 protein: CAWSVQRPLGRWDTEAFF
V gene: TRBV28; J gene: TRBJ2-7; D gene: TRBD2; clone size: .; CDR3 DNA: TGTGCCAGCAGTTTCTTGCTAGCGGGCCGGACCTACGAGCAGTACTTC; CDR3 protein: CASSFLLAGRTYEQYF
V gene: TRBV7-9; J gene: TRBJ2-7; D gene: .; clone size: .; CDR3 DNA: TGTGCCAGCAGGAGAGACAGCAGCTCCTACGAGCAGTACTTC; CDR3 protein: CASRRDSSSYEQYF